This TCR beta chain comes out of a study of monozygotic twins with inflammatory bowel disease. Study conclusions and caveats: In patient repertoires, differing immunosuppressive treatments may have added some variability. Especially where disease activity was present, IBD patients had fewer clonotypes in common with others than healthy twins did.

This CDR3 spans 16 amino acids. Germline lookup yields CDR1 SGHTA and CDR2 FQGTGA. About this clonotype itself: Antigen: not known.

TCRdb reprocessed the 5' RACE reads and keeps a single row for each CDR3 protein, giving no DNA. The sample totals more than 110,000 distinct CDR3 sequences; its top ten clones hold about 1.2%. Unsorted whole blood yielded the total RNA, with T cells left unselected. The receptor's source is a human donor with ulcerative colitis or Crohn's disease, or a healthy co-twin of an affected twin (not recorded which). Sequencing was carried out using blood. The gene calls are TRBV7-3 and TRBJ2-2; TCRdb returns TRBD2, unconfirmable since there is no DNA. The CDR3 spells CASSLVGPGGTGELFF.